Listed below are T cell receptor beta chains from one sample, sequenced in a study of T cells after somatic rescue of genetic block. Sequencing used immunoSEQ multiplex PCR; TCRdb keeps in-frame clones, though not all of them. The table shows 9,500 to 15,000 clones, with around 70% occurring only once. The sample comprised peripheral blood mononuclear cells (PBMCs). All receptors derive from a boy aged 10-17 years. Both conserved end residues are part of each CDR3. The D gene is left open where the match is weak. Clone sizes are given selectively: once, few, many, or a class where the clone is expanded.

j_call: TRBJ2-2
d_call: NA
clone_size: once
v_call: TRBV6-5
cdr3_aa: CASSLLTVPTGELFF
cdr3_nt: TGTGCCAGCAGTCTTCTTACAGTCCCCACCGGGGAGCTGTTTTTT

j_call: TRBJ2-7
d_call: TRBD2
clone_size: NA
v_call: TRBV18
cdr3_aa: CASSPGLAGGYEQYF
cdr3_nt: TGTGCCAGCTCACCAGGACTAGCGGGAGGTTACGAGCAGTACTTC

j_call: TRBJ1-2
d_call: TRBD1
clone_size: NA
v_call: TRBV6-5
cdr3_aa: CASSYGTGPYGYTF
cdr3_nt: TGTGCCAGCAGTTACGGGACAGGGCCTTATGGCTACACCTTC

j_call: TRBJ1-4
d_call: TRBD1
clone_size: NA
v_call: TRBV7-8
cdr3_aa: CASSQGQGRFNEKLFF
cdr3_nt: TGTGCCAGCAGCCAGGGACAGGGGCGCTTTAATGAAAAACTGTTTTTT

j_call: TRBJ1-1
d_call: NA
clone_size: NA
v_call: TRBV2
cdr3_aa: CASSVLGARNTEAFF
cdr3_nt: TGTGCCAGCAGTGTATTGGGGGCGCGGAACACTGAAGCTTTCTTT

j_call: TRBJ1-1
d_call: TRBD1
clone_size: once
v_call: TRBV6-1
cdr3_aa: CASSGFLRTGDIFETEAFF
cdr3_nt: TGTGCCAGCAGTGGTTTTCTGAGGACAGGGGATATATTCGAGACTGAAGCTTTCTTT

j_call: TRBJ2-1
d_call: TRBD1
clone_size: few
v_call: TRBV6-5
cdr3_aa: CASSYRDRVYNEQFF
cdr3_nt: TGTGCCAGCAGTTACCGGGACAGGGTCTACAATGAGCAGTTCTTC

j_call: TRBJ2-7
d_call: TRBD1
clone_size: NA
v_call: TRBV28
cdr3_aa: CASSETGTGDYEQYF
cdr3_nt: TGTGCCAGCAGTGAAACCGGGACAGGGGACTACGAGCAGTACTTC

j_call: TRBJ2-7
d_call: NA
clone_size: NA
v_call: TRBV28
cdr3_aa: CASSLWGHEQYF
cdr3_nt: TGTGCCAGCAGTTTATGGGGCCACGAGCAGTACTTC

j_call: TRBJ2-7
d_call: TRBD2
clone_size: NA
v_call: TRBV19
cdr3_aa: CASSLPGLAGYEQYF
cdr3_nt: TGTGCCAGTAGTCTCCCGGGACTAGCGGGATACGAGCAGTACTTC

j_call: TRBJ2-7
d_call: NA
clone_size: NA
v_call: TRBV5-5
cdr3_aa: CASSLSVPSYEQYF
cdr3_nt: TGTGCCAGCAGCTTGTCGGTTCCCTCCTACGAGCAGTACTTC

j_call: TRBJ2-3
d_call: NA
clone_size: once
v_call: TRBV15
cdr3_aa: CATSRVGTTDTQYF
cdr3_nt: TGTGCCACCAGCAGAGTGGGCACCACAGATACGCAGTATTTT

j_call: TRBJ2-5
d_call: NA
clone_size: NA
v_call: TRBV18
cdr3_aa: CASSPQETQYF
cdr3_nt: TGTGCCAGCTCACCACAAGAGACCCAGTACTTC

j_call: TRBJ2-2
d_call: NA
clone_size: medium-sized
v_call: TRBV6-4
cdr3_aa: CASSDENTGELFF
cdr3_nt: TGTGCCAGCAGTGACGAGAACACCGGGGAGCTGTTTTTT

j_call: TRBJ2-5
d_call: NA
clone_size: NA
v_call: TRBV30
cdr3_aa: CAWSVLDRQETQYF
cdr3_nt: TGTGCCTGGAGTGTACTGGATCGGCAAGAGACCCAGTACTTC

j_call: TRBJ2-7
d_call: NA
clone_size: NA
v_call: TRBV7-2
cdr3_aa: CASSRHGSYEQYF
cdr3_nt: TGTGCCAGCAGCAGACACGGCAGCTACGAGCAGTACTTC

j_call: TRBJ1-4
d_call: TRBD1
clone_size: NA
v_call: TRBV4-1
cdr3_aa: CASSHAHPGQGPGNEKLFF
cdr3_nt: TGCGCCAGCAGCCATGCCCATCCGGGACAGGGGCCGGGAAATGAAAAACTGTTTTTT

j_call: TRBJ2-3
d_call: NA
clone_size: NA
v_call: TRBV5-1
cdr3_aa: CASSLTGLLTDTQYF
cdr3_nt: TGCGCCAGCAGCTTAACAGGACTCCTCACAGATACGCAGTATTTT

j_call: TRBJ2-7
d_call: NA
clone_size: medium-sized
v_call: TRBV29-1
cdr3_aa: CSVVLTLGDYEQYF
cdr3_nt: TGCAGCGTTGTCCTCACTCTCGGAGACTACGAGCAGTACTTC

j_call: TRBJ2-1
d_call: TRBD1
clone_size: NA
v_call: TRBV5-1
cdr3_aa: CASSGTGSYNEQFF
cdr3_nt: TGCGCCAGCAGCGGGACAGGGAGTTACAATGAGCAGTTCTTC

j_call: TRBJ2-3
d_call: NA
clone_size: NA
v_call: TRBV5-1
cdr3_aa: CASNDTQYF
cdr3_nt: TGCGCCAGCAACGATACGCAGTATTTT

j_call: TRBJ2-3
d_call: TRBD2
clone_size: once
v_call: TRBV5-1
cdr3_aa: CASSPKSPGLAVLRDTQYF
cdr3_nt: TGCGCCAGCAGCCCCAAATCCCCGGGACTAGCGGTCCTTCGGGATACGCAGTATTTT

j_call: TRBJ2-7
d_call: NA
clone_size: NA
v_call: TRBV7-8
cdr3_aa: CASSLDRQTYEQYF
cdr3_nt: TGTGCCAGCAGCTTGGACCGCCAGACCTACGAGCAGTACTTC

j_call: TRBJ1-4
d_call: TRBD1
clone_size: NA
v_call: TRBV28
cdr3_aa: CASSFRLLQGNEVLDEKLFF
cdr3_nt: TGTGCCAGCAGTTTCCGCCTCTTACAGGGGAATGAGGTCTTGGATGAAAAACTGTTTTTT

j_call: TRBJ2-1
d_call: TRBD2
clone_size: NA
v_call: TRBV10-2
cdr3_aa: CASRKGVAGGSRQFF
cdr3_nt: TGCGCCAGCAGGAAAGGAGTAGCGGGAGGGAGTCGGCAGTTCTTC

j_call: TRBJ1-1
d_call: TRBD1
clone_size: NA
v_call: TRBV5-1
cdr3_aa: CASSVGLLQGTTEAFF
cdr3_nt: TGCGCCAGCAGCGTTGGCCTCTTACAGGGGACCACTGAAGCTTTCTTT

j_call: TRBJ2-5
d_call: TRBD1
clone_size: NA
v_call: TRBV27
cdr3_aa: CASSLWGVGGRLETQYF
cdr3_nt: TGTGCCAGCAGTTTATGGGGAGTAGGGGGCCGTTTGGAGACCCAGTACTTC

j_call: TRBJ2-3
d_call: NA
clone_size: medium-sized
v_call: TRBV7-2
cdr3_aa: CASSLQGAQYF
cdr3_nt: TGTGCCAGCAGCTTACAAGGAGCGCAGTATTTT

j_call: TRBJ1-4
d_call: NA
clone_size: NA
v_call: TRBV27
cdr3_aa: CASSLSRTAFNEKLFF
cdr3_nt: TGTGCCAGCAGTTTATCCCGGACAGCTTTTAATGAAAAACTGTTTTTT

j_call: TRBJ1-2
d_call: TRBD1
clone_size: few
v_call: TRBV6-1
cdr3_aa: CASSNTGGRYGYTF
cdr3_nt: TGTGCCAGCAGTAACACAGGGGGCCGGTATGGCTACACCTTC

j_call: TRBJ1-1
d_call: TRBD1
clone_size: NA
v_call: TRBV4-2
cdr3_aa: CASSLGGSLNTEAFF
cdr3_nt: TGTGCCAGCAGCTTAGGGGGCTCCCTGAACACTGAAGCTTTCTTT

j_call: TRBJ2-3
d_call: NA
clone_size: NA
v_call: TRBV6-5
cdr3_aa: CASSYSGSYTDTQYF
cdr3_nt: TGTGCCAGCAGTTACTCGGGCAGCTACACAGATACGCAGTATTTT

j_call: TRBJ1-1
d_call: TRBD1
clone_size: NA
v_call: TRBV30
cdr3_aa: CAWRSPGQGGRNTEAFF
cdr3_nt: TGTGCCTGGCGCTCACCCGGACAGGGAGGAAGGAACACTGAAGCTTTCTTT

j_call: TRBJ2-3
d_call: TRBD2
clone_size: NA
v_call: TRBV5-1
cdr3_aa: CASRTSGTYLTPNTQYF
cdr3_nt: TGCGCCAGCAGGACTAGCGGGACGTACCTGACGCCTAATACGCAGTATTTT

j_call: TRBJ2-1
d_call: NA
clone_size: NA
v_call: TRBV28
cdr3_aa: CASSLWGSGDNEQFF
cdr3_nt: TGTGCCAGCAGTTTATGGGGTTCGGGGGACAATGAGCAGTTCTTC

j_call: TRBJ2-5
d_call: NA
clone_size: NA
v_call: TRBV28
cdr3_aa: CASRATGTQETQYF
cdr3_nt: TGTGCCAGCAGGGCCACAGGAACCCAAGAGACCCAGTACTTC

j_call: TRBJ2-7
d_call: NA
clone_size: NA
v_call: TRBV10-2
cdr3_aa: CASSAPYEQYF
cdr3_nt: TGCGCCAGCAGTGCTCCTTACGAGCAGTACTTC

j_call: TRBJ1-1
d_call: NA
clone_size: NA
v_call: TRBV5-5
cdr3_aa: CASSSGPGPVAFF
cdr3_nt: TGTGCCAGCAGCTCCGGTCCCGGCCCTGTGGCTTTCTTT

j_call: TRBJ2-7
d_call: TRBD1
clone_size: few
v_call: TRBV5-1
cdr3_aa: CASSLTGGPYEQYF
cdr3_nt: TGCGCCAGCAGCCTGACAGGGGGCCCCTACGAGCAGTACTTC

j_call: TRBJ1-1
d_call: NA
clone_size: NA
v_call: TRBV5-4
cdr3_aa: CAGSSPRAEAFF
cdr3_nt: TGTGCCGGCAGCTCCCCCAGGGCTGAAGCTTTCTTT

j_call: TRBJ2-3
d_call: TRBD2
clone_size: once
v_call: TRBV9
cdr3_aa: CASSVTGLAAPRAEDTQYF
cdr3_nt: TGTGCCAGCAGCGTTACGGGACTAGCGGCCCCACGAGCAGAAGATACGCAGTATTTT

j_call: TRBJ2-5
d_call: TRBD1
clone_size: NA
v_call: TRBV25-1
cdr3_aa: CATRTGGETQYF
cdr3_nt: TGTGCCACCCGGACAGGGGGAGAGACCCAGTACTTC

j_call: TRBJ1-4
d_call: TRBD1
clone_size: NA
v_call: TRBV19
cdr3_aa: CASGTVNNEKLFF
cdr3_nt: TGTGCCAGTGGGACAGTCAATAATGAAAAACTGTTTTTT

j_call: TRBJ2-1
d_call: NA
clone_size: NA
v_call: TRBV14
cdr3_aa: CASSQDWDSSYNEQFF
cdr3_nt: TGTGCCAGCAGCCAAGATTGGGATAGCTCCTACAATGAGCAGTTCTTC

j_call: TRBJ2-4
d_call: NA
clone_size: NA
v_call: TRBV18
cdr3_aa: CASSALTGYIQYF
cdr3_nt: TGTGCCAGCTCAGCCTTAACAGGGTACATTCAGTACTTC

j_call: TRBJ1-1
d_call: NA
clone_size: NA
v_call: TRBV6-1
cdr3_aa: CASSMDGGAKAFF
cdr3_nt: TGTGCCAGCAGTATGGACGGAGGGGCCAAGGCTTTCTTT

j_call: TRBJ2-3
d_call: NA
clone_size: few
v_call: TRBV21-1
cdr3_aa: CASSYRGGLITDTQYF
cdr3_nt: TGTGCCAGCAGCTACAGAGGGGGACTCATCACAGATACGCAGTATTTT

j_call: TRBJ2-3
d_call: NA
clone_size: NA
v_call: TRBV28
cdr3_aa: CASSFLPFSDTQYF
cdr3_nt: TGTGCCAGCAGTTTCTTGCCCTTCAGCGATACGCAGTATTTT

j_call: TRBJ2-3
d_call: TRBD2
clone_size: NA
v_call: TRBV6-4
cdr3_aa: CASSSRPSGGTDTQYF
cdr3_nt: TGTGCCAGCAGCTCCCGGCCTAGCGGGGGCACAGATACGCAGTATTTT

j_call: TRBJ2-7
d_call: NA
clone_size: NA
v_call: TRBV15
cdr3_aa: CATSRGVGRDVYEQYF
cdr3_nt: TGTGCCACCAGCAGAGGCGTCGGCAGGGATGTCTACGAGCAGTACTTC

j_call: TRBJ1-6
d_call: NA
clone_size: NA
v_call: TRBV6-5
cdr3_aa: CASTLLTGYNSPLHF
cdr3_nt: TGTGCCAGCACTCTCCTGACAGGTTATAATTCACCCCTCCACTTT

j_call: TRBJ1-5
d_call: TRBD1
clone_size: NA
v_call: TRBV9
cdr3_aa: CASSRDSLNQPQHF
cdr3_nt: TGTGCCAGCAGCCGGGACAGTTTAAATCAGCCCCAGCATTTT

j_call: TRBJ2-1
d_call: NA
clone_size: few
v_call: TRBV29-1
cdr3_aa: CSVSPNHNEQFF
cdr3_nt: TGCAGCGTCAGTCCAAACCACAATGAGCAGTTCTTC

j_call: TRBJ1-5
d_call: NA
clone_size: medium-sized
v_call: TRBV19
cdr3_aa: CASRPQTGWSNQPQHF
cdr3_nt: TGTGCCAGTAGACCTCAAACAGGTTGGAGCAATCAGCCCCAGCATTTT

j_call: TRBJ2-2
d_call: NA
clone_size: NA
v_call: TRBV28
cdr3_aa: CASSFPPRTGELFF
cdr3_nt: TGTGCCAGCAGTTTTCCCCCAAGGACCGGGGAGCTGTTTTTT

j_call: TRBJ2-6
d_call: NA
clone_size: NA
v_call: TRBV5-1
cdr3_aa: CASSLAATGANVLTF
cdr3_nt: TGCGCCAGCAGCTTGGCGGCTACTGGGGCCAACGTCCTGACTTTC

j_call: TRBJ1-3
d_call: NA
clone_size: medium-sized
v_call: TRBV7-9
cdr3_aa: CASSLWPSSSGNTIYF
cdr3_nt: TGTGCCAGCAGCTTGTGGCCCTCTAGCTCTGGAAACACCATATATTTT

j_call: TRBJ2-1
d_call: NA
clone_size: NA
v_call: TRBV6-5
cdr3_aa: CASSYLEGGEQFF
cdr3_nt: TGTGCCAGCAGTTACTTGGAGGGGGGTGAGCAGTTCTTC